This T cell receptor beta chain was captured in a study of blood T cell repertoires in COVID-19. CDR3 size: 18 residues. This table comes from immunoSEQ multiplex PCR, and its TCRdb copy is limited to in-frame clones, with some not included. Of hundreds of thousands of clones listed, roughly 82% are singletons. The chain carries TRBV21-1 and TRBJ2-1; the table's D call TRBD2 went unverified against the DNA. TRBV21-1 is described as a pseudogene. This sequence was found in a woman between 45 and 65 years old who had recovered from COVID-19. Source material: PBMCs or T cells enriched from blood (not recorded which). CDR3 amino acids: CASSKRLAGEGLRNEQFF. As DNA, the CDR3 is TGTGCCAGCAGCAAAAGGCTAGCGGGAGAGGGGCTTAGGAATGAGCAGTTCTTC.